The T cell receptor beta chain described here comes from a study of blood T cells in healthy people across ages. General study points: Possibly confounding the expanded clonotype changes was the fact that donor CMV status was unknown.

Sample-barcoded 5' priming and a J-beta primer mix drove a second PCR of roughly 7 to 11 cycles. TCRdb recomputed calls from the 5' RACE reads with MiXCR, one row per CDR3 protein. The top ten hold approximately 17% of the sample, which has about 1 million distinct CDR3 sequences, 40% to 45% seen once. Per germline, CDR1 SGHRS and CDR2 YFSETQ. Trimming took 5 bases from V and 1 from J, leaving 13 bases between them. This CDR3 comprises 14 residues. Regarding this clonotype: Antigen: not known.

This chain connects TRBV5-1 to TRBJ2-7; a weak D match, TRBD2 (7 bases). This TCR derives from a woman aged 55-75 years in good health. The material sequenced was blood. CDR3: CASSAGASSYEQYF. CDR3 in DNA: TGCGCCAGCAGTGCGGGGGCGAGTTCCTACGAGCAGTACTTC.